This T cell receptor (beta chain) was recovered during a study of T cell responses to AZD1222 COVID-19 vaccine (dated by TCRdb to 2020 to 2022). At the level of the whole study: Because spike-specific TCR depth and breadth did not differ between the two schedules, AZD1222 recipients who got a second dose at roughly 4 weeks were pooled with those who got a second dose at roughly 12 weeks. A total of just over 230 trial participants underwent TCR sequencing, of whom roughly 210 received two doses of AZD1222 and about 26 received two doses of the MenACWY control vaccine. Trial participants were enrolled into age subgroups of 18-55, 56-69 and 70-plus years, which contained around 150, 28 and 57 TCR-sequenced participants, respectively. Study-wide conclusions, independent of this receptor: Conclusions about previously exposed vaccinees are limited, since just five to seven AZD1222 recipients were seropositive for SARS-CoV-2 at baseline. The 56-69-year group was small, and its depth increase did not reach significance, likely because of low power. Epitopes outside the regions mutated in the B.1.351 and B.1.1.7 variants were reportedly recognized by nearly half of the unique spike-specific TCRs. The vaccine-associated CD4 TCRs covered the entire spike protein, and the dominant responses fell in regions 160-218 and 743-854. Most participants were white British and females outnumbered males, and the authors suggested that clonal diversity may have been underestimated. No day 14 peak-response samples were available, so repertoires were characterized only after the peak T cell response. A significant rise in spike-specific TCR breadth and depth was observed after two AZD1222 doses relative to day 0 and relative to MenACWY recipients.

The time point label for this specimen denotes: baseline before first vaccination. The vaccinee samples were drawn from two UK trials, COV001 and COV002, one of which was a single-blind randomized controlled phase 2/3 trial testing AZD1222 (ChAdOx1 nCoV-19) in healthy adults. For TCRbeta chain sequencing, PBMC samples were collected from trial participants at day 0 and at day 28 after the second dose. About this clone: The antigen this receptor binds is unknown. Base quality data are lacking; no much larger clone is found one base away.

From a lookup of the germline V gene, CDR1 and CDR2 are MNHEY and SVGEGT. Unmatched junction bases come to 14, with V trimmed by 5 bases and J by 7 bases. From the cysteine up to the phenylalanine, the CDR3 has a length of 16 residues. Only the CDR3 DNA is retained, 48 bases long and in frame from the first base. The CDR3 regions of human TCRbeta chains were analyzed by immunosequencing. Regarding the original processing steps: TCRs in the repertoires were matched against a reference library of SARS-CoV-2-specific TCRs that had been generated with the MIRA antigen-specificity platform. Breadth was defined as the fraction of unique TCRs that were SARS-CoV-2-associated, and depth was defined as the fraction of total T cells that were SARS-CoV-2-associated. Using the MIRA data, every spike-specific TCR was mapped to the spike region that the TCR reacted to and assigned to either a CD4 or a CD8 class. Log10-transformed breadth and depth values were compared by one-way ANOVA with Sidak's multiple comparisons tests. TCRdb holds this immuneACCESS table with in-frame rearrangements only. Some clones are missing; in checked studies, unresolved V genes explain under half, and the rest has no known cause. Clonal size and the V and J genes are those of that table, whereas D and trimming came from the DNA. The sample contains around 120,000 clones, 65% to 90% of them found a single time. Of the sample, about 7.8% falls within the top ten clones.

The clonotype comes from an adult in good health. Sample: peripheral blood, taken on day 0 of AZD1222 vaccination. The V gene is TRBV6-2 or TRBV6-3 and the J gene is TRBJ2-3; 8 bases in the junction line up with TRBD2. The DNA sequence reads TGTGCCAGCAGTCGCCCGGGAGGGGGTGGGCGGTATACGCAGTATTTT. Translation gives CASSRPGGGGRYTQYF.